The 22 T cell receptor beta chains in this list originate from one sample, sequenced in a study of blood T cell repertoires in COVID-19 (dated by TCRdb to 2019 to 2021). The library was prepared using the immunoSEQ multiplex PCR assay. TCRdb stores this immuneACCESS table with in-frame sequences only. Part of the clones is absent; in the studies checked, under half of the shortfall reflects unresolved V genes, and no reason is known for the rest. The sample table holds roughly 150,000 clones, of which 70% to 85% were seen once. The top ten clones comprise under 20% of the sample. Source material: PBMCs or T cells enriched from blood (not recorded which). Source of these receptors: an older woman in a cohort exposed to, infected with or recovered from COVID-19 (not recorded which).

The chain recombines TRBV19 with TRBJ2-7; 12 bases agree with TRBD1. There are 16 residues in the CDR3. CDR1 and CDR2 from the germline V gene are LNHDA and SQIVND (reference sequence). With V trimmed by 4 bases and J by 4 bases, 8 bases remained unmatched. CDR3 region: CASSKAGTGGSYEQYF. CDR3 DNA sequence: TGTGCCAGTAGTAAGGCCGGGACAGGGGGCTCGTACGAGCAGTACTTC.

The gene calls are TRBV24-1 and TRBJ1-4; a possible D gene is TRBD1 (6 bases). This CDR3 spans 15 amino acids. Trimming pared 4 bases from V and 0 bases from J, leaving 8 bases between. Germline V CDR1 and CDR2: KGHDR, SFDVKD. The CDR3 nucleotides read TGTGCCACCAGTGACTCAGGGGCAACTAATGAAAAACTGTTTTTT. It encodes CATSDSGATNEKLFF.

This clone was recorded a few times. This chain uses TRBV7-9 with TRBJ2-3, with unresolved D. V gave up 2 bases and J gave up 2 bases, with 8 bases separating them. The CDR3 totals 14 residues. Germline CDR1 is SEHNR and CDR2 is FQNEAQ (reference sequence). The CDR3 DNA reads as TGTGCCAGCAGCTTAAGTTACTTCACAGATACGCAGTATTTT. It is translated as CASSLSYFTDTQYF.

CDR3 DNA sequence: TGTGCCAGCAGTTTCTACACAGGACAGGGCAGGCACACCATATATTTT. Protein sequence: CASSFYTGQGRHTIYF. The rearrangement joins TRBV28 to TRBJ1-3, with 8 bases fitting TRBD1. V lost 3 bases to trimming and J lost 8 bases; unmatched junction nucleotides: 12. Germline assignment: CDR1 MDHEN and CDR2 SYDVKM. The CDR3 is 16 amino acids.

In DNA, the CDR3 is TGCGCCAGCAGCAGTGAGACAGCTATGAACACTGAAGCTTTCTTT. This sequence encodes CASSSETAMNTEAFF. This rearrangement joins TRBV5-1 to TRBJ1-1, with D perhaps TRBD1 (5 bases). Germline V lookup: CDR1 SGHRS, CDR2 YFSETQ. V lost 4 bases, J lost 0 bases, and 13 bases lay in between. This CDR3 is 15 amino acids long.

The chain employs TRBV28 and TRBJ2-1; 8 positions agree with TRBD1. V trimming: 5 bases; J trimming: 3 bases; junction bases outside the gene matches: 12. Germline V gene data show CDR1 as MDHEN and CDR2 as SYDVKM. This CDR3 contains 17 residues. This CDR3 is CASSGAHRDRNYNEQFF. For the CDR3, the DNA is TGTGCCAGCAGTGGGGCCCACCGGGACAGGAACTACAATGAGCAGTTCTTC.

J is TRBJ2-2 and V is TRBV5-8; 9 bases are shared with TRBD2. The V and J ends lost 4 bases and 1 base, in that order; junction bases with no gene match: 8. Germline V lookup: CDR1 SGHTS, CDR2 YDEGEE. This CDR3 is 17 amino acids long. The CDR3 loop is CASSAYRTSENTGELFF. In DNA form, the CDR3 reads TGTGCCAGCAGCGCCTATCGGACTAGCGAGAACACCGGGGAGCTGTTTTTT.

This chain uses TRBV7-2 with TRBJ1-1; 7 bases align to TRBD1. The CDR3 extends over 16 amino acids. Germline CDR1 SGHTA, CDR2 FQGNSA. After removal of 5 bases from V and 4 bases from J, the junction contained 13 bases not matched to a gene. CDR3 protein: CASSGGQALFLTEAFF. CDR3 DNA: TGTGCCAGCAGCGGTGGACAGGCCCTTTTTCTCACTGAAGCTTTCTTT.

This chain joins TRBV15 and TRBJ1-2, with D perhaps TRBD1 (5 bases). The germline V gene encodes CDR1 LNHNV and CDR2 YYDKDF (reference sequence). Deletions cut 1 base from V and 7 bases from J, with 10 bases between. The CDR3 covers 13 residues. CDR3 nucleotides: TGTGCCACCAGCAGAGCAGAAGGGGCTGGCTACACCTTC. Its translation is CATSRAEGAGYTF.

This clone was seen a handful of times. This chain uses TRBV27 with TRBJ2-7; TRBD2 is a possible D gene (5 bases). Trimming cost V 1 base and J 4 bases, with 17 bases left between them. The CDR3 is 16 residues long. From germline, CDR1 is MNHEY and CDR2 SMNVEV (reference sequence). As DNA, the CDR3 is TGTGCCAGCAGTTTATTCGGCCACCCCGGGGTTTACGAGCAGTACTTC. This translates into CASSLFGHPGVYEQYF.

This chain uses TRBV7-2 with TRBJ2-7, with TRBD2 identical over 16 bases. The V gene end was trimmed by 5 bases and the J gene end by 3 bases; junction bases not matched to a gene: 10. This CDR3 is built from 18 residues. Germline V gene sequence: CDR1 SGHTA, CDR2 FQGNSA. The CDR3 sequence is CASSTGLAGGLLNYEQYF. The CDR3, as DNA: TGTGCCAGCAGCACGGGACTAGCGGGAGGGCTTCTAAACTACGAGCAGTACTTC.

This clone showed up just once. This chain joins TRBV18 and TRBJ1-1; D gene unclear. The CDR3 has 14 residues. Germline assignment: CDR1 KGHSH and CDR2 LQKENI. Between the trimmed V and J ends, which lost 4 bases and 8 bases, there was a span of 17 bases. The CDR3 here is CASSQADGNGEAFF. CDR3 DNA sequence: TGTGCCAGCTCACAAGCGGACGGCAATGGGGAAGCTTTCTTT.

V usage is TRBV9 and J usage is TRBJ1-1; D call uncertain. This CDR3 is built from 14 residues. Per germline, CDR1 SGDLS and CDR2 YYNGEE. With 5 bases removed from V and 5 bases from J, the gap between germline ends came to 16 bases. DNA for the CDR3: TGTGCCAGCAGTCTTGAGGGTGTAAGAACTGAAGCTTTCTTT. Its protein is CASSLEGVRTEAFF.

The chain carries TRBV12-3 or TRBV12-4 and TRBJ2-5, with a possible D match to TRBD1 (8 bases). CDR3 length equals 13 residues. V lost 6 bases and J lost 5, with 13 bases in between. The CDR3 DNA sequence: TGTGCCAGCAGCATACAGGGGGGGGAGACCCAGTACTTC. This gives the protein CASSIQGGETQYF.

This clone occurred once. This chain links TRBV9 with TRBJ1-1; D is unclear. CDR3 size: 14 residues. Trimming stripped 0 bases from V and 8 bases from J, with 14 bases between. Germline V gene sequence: CDR1 SGDLS, CDR2 YYNGEE. In DNA form, the CDR3 reads TGTGCCAGCAGCGTAGACCACTACGGAAGGGAAGCTTTCTTT. Its translation is CASSVDHYGREAFF. Full variable domain (remainder filled in from reference TRBV9 and TRBJ1-1): DSGVTQTPKHLITATGQRVTLRCSPRSGDLSVYWYQQSLDQGLQFLIQYYNGEERAKGNILERFSAQQFPDLHSELNLSSLELGDSALYFCASSVDHYGREAFFGQGTRLTVV.

In DNA form, the CDR3 reads TGTGCCACCAGTGACCCCGGACAGGGGAGCGAGAACAATGAGCAGTTCTTC. This sequence encodes CATSDPGQGSENNEQFF. The genes are TRBV24-1 and TRBJ2-1, with TRBD1 matching 9 bases. Looked up from germline, CDR1 is KGHDR and CDR2 is SFDVKD. The junction had 11 bases not matched to a gene; V was cut back by 4 bases and J by 5 bases. The length of the CDR3 is 17 residues.

This chain links TRBV11-3 with TRBJ2-1, with D possibly TRBD2 on 6 matching bases. This CDR3 has 13 amino acids. Trimming cost V 3 bases and J 10 bases, with 13 bases left between them. Germline CDR1 is SGHNT and CDR2 is YENEEA. The CDR3 loop reads CASSLMSGEEQFF. CDR3 sequence (DNA): TGTGCCAGCAGCTTGATGTCGGGAGAGGAGCAGTTCTTC.

This clone was counted once. The V and J genes are TRBV23-1 and TRBJ2-3; a weak D match, TRBD1 (5 bases). TRBV23-1 is given ORF status, its function remaining uncertain. Trimming took 1 base from V and 5 from J, leaving 13 bases between them. The CDR3 is 15 amino acids. Written as DNA, the CDR3 is TGCGCCAGCAGTCAATGTCGAACAGGTGTAGATACGCAGTATTTT. This codes for CASSQCRTGVDTQYF.

The chain couples TRBV5-5 to TRBJ2-7; possibly TRBD2 for D (5 bases). This CDR3 contains 15 residues. Germline CDR1 is SGHKS and CDR2 is YYEKEE (reference sequence). The germline V and J ends were trimmed by 0 bases and 4 bases, with 14 bases remaining between them. The CDR3 here is CASSLVRSGLYEQYF. CDR3 DNA: TGTGCCAGCAGCTTGGTGCGGAGCGGTTTATACGAGCAGTACTTC.

This sequence joins TRBV29-1 and TRBJ2-4; 9 nucleotides match TRBD1. The CDR3 contains 16 residues. With 6 bases clipped from V and 0 bases from J, the junction kept 9 bases outside the gene matches. CDR1 is SQVTM and CDR2 is ANQGSEA in the germline V gene. CDR3 DNA: TGCAGCGTGGGAGCCGGGACAGGGCTAGCCAAAAACATTCAGTACTTC. It is translated as CSVGAGTGLAKNIQYF.

The chain couples TRBV7-9 to TRBJ2-1, with 11 bases aligning to TRBD2. Germline values: CDR1 SEHNR, CDR2 FQNEAQ (reference sequence). V lost 5 bases to trimming and J lost 4 bases; unmatched junction nucleotides: 4. This CDR3 is 15 amino acids long. The CDR3 DNA follows: TGTGCCAGCAGCCAGACTAGCGGGGTTTACAATGAGCAGTTCTTC. Its protein is CASSQTSGVYNEQFF. The full variable domain, in which reference TRBV7-9 and TRBJ2-1 provide the parts outside the CDR3, is DTGVSQNPRHKITKRGQNVTFRCDPISEHNRLYWYRQTLGQGPEFLTYFQNEAQLEKSRLLSDRFSAERPKGSFSTLEIQRTEQGDSAMYLCASSQTSGVYNEQFFGPGTRLTVL.

The chain is built from TRBV5-1 and TRBJ2-1; perhaps TRBD2 as D (6 bases). The CDR3 sequence is 16 residues long. Trimming took 0 bases from V and 3 from J, leaving 13 bases between them. CDR1 and CDR2 from the germline V gene are SGHRS and YFSETQ. The CDR3, as DNA: TGCGCCAGCAGCTTGGAGTCCCGGGACTTCTACAATGAGCAGTTCTTC. This encodes CASSLESRDFYNEQFF.